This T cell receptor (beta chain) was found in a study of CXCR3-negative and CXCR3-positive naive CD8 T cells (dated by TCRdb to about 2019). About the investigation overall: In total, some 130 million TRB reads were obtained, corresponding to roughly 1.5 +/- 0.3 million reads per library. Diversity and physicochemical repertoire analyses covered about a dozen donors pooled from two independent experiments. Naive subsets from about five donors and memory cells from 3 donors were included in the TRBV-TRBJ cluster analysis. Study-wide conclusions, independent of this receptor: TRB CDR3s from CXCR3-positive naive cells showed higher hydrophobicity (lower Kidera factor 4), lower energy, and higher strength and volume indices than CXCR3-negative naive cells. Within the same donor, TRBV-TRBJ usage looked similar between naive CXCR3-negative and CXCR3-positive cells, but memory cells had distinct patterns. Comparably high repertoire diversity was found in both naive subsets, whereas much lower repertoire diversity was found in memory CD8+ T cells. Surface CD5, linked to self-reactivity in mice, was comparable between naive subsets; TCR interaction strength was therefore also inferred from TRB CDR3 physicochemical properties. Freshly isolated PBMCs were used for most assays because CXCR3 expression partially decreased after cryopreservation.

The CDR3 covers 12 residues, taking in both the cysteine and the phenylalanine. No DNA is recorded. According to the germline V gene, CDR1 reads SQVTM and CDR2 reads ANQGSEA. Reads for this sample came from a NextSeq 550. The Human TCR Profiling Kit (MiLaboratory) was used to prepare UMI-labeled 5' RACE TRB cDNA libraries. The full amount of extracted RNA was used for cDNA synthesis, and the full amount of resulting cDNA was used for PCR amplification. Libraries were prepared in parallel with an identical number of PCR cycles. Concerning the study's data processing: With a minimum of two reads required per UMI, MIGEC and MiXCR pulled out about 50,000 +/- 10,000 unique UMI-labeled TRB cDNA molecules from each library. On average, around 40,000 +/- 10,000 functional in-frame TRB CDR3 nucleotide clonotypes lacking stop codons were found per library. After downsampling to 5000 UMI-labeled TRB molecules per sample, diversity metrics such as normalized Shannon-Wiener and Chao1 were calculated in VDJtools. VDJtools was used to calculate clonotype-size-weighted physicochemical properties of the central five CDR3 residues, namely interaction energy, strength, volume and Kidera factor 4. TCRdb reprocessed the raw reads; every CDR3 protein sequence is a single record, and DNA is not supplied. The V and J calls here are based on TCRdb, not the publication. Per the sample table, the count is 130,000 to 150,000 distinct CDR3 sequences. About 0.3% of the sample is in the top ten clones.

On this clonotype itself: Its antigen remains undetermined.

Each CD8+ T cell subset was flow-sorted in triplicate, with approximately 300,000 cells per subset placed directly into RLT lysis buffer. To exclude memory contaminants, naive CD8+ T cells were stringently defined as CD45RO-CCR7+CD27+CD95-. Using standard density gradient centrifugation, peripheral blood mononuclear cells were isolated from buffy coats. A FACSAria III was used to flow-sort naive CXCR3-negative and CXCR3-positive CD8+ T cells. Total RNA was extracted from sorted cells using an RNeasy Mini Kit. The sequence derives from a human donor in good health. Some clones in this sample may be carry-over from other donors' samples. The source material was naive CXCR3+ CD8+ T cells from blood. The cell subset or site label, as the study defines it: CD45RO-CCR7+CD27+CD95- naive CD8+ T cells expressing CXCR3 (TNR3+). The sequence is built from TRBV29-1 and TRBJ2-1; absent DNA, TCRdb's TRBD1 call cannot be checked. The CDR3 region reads CSVLYLRDEQFF.